These 20 T cell receptor beta chains were all obtained from the same sample, sequenced in a study of blood T cell repertoires in COVID-19. Clones were sequenced by immunoSEQ multiplex PCR, and TCRdb holds only the in-frame ones, with some missing. This repertoire shows tens of thousands of clones, 80% found once; its top ten account for 4% to 6%. Sequences were obtained from peripheral blood. These receptors were taken from a woman in her 70s with acute or convalescent COVID-19.

The rearrangement links TRBV4-1 to TRBJ1-5; D gene unclear. The germline V and J ends were trimmed by 0 bases and 0 bases, with 9 bases remaining between them. This CDR3 comprises 16 residues. CDR1 and CDR2 (germline): MGHRA, YSYEKL. CDR3: CASSQERLNSNQPQHF. In nucleotides, the CDR3 is TGCGCCAGCAGCCAAGAGCGGCTAAATAGCAATCAGCCCCAGCATTTT.

V and J are TRBV3-1 (or the pseudogene TRBV3-2) and TRBJ2-7; 7 bases match TRBD1. The CDR3 is 14 residues long. Per the germline V gene, CDR1 is LGHDT and CDR2 is YNNKEL (reference sequence). J gave up 3 bases and V 4 bases, and 6 bases lay outside the gene matches. This CDR3 is CASSLMDRFYEQYF. The CDR3 nucleotides are TGTGCCAGCAGCCTAATGGACAGGTTCTACGAGCAGTACTTC.

J is TRBJ1-1 and V is TRBV5-5; D gene unclear. CDR3 length equals 15 residues. Per germline, CDR1 SGHKS and CDR2 YYEKEE (reference sequence). V gave up 4 bases and J gave up 5 bases, with 18 bases separating them. This CDR3 reads CASSPRVGLGTEAFF. Here the CDR3 DNA reads TGTGCCAGCAGCCCGAGGGTGGGTCTGGGGACTGAAGCTTTCTTT.

The chain links TRBV29-1 to TRBJ1-1; the D is unclear. The germline V gene has CDR1 SQVTM and CDR2 ANQGSEA. This CDR3 spans 12 amino acids. V was cut by 7 bases and J by 0 bases, with 9 bases left in between. CDR3 nucleotide sequence: TGCAGCGCCGGTGATCTGAACACTGAAGCTTTCTTT. This codes for CSAGDLNTEAFF. Variable domain in full (rest from reference TRBV29-1 and TRBJ1-1): SAVISQKPSRDICQRGTSLTIQCQVDSQVTMMFWYRQQPGQSLTLIATANQGSEATYESGFVIDKFPISRPNLTFSTLTVSNMSPEDSSIYLCSAGDLNTEAFFGQGTRLTVV.

The chain links TRBV24-1 to TRBJ2-3; TRBD1 matches 7 bases. There are 14 residues in the CDR3. The junction had 5 bases not matched to a gene; V was cut back by 8 bases and J by 1 base. The germline CDR1 and CDR2 sequences are KGHDR and SFDVKD. The CDR3 region is CATKGGLGTDTQYF. The DNA of the CDR3 is TGTGCCACCAAAGGGGGCCTTGGCACAGATACGCAGTATTTT.

This clone occurred a few times. This chain connects TRBV19 to TRBJ1-5; 7 nucleotides line up with TRBD1. The CDR3 contains 13 residues. Germline lookup yields CDR1 LNHDA and CDR2 SQIVND (reference sequence). With V trimmed by 5 bases and J by 6 bases, 4 bases remained unmatched. In DNA, the CDR3 is TGTGCCAGTAGTCAGGGGGTGGGTCAGCCCCAGCATTTT. Encoded protein: CASSQGVGQPQHF.

This clone came up a few times. V and J are TRBV2 and TRBJ1-5; D call uncertain. Germline values: CDR1 SNHLY, CDR2 FYNNEI. With 6 bases removed from V and 7 bases from J, the gap between germline ends came to 13 bases. CDR3 length: 13 amino acids. This CDR3 is CASSPSRGQPQHF. DNA for the CDR3: TGTGCCAGCAGCCCCTCTAGAGGGCAGCCCCAGCATTTT.

The chain links TRBV7-3 to TRBJ2-1; D perhaps matches TRBD2 (5 bases). V gave up 5 bases and J gave up 12 bases, with 17 bases separating them. Germline CDR1 and CDR2: SGHTA and FQGTGA. The CDR3 totals 13 residues. CDR3: CASSPSPSGRQFF. The CDR3 DNA sequence: TGTGCCAGCAGCCCATCCCCAAGCGGCCGGCAGTTCTTC.

The chain is built from TRBV10-3 and TRBJ1-4; possibly TRBD1 for D (6 bases). Trimming took 0 bases from V and 5 from J, leaving 13 bases between them. CDR1 ENHRY and CDR2 SYGVKD come from the germline V gene. The CDR3 totals 16 residues. The CDR3 DNA reads TGTGCCATCAGTGAGTCACAGGGCAGGAACAATGAAAAACTGTTTTTT. Protein product: CAISESQGRNNEKLFF.

The V gene is TRBV7-2, the J gene TRBJ1-6, with D maybe TRBD1 (6 bases). Trimming took off 3 bases at V and 4 bases at J, with 7 bases between the two ends. In germline, CDR1 is SGHTA, CDR2 FQGNSA. This CDR3 contains 14 residues. Here the CDR3 DNA reads TGTGCCAGCAGCTTCGGACAGTATAATTCACCCCTCCACTTT. Translating gives CASSFGQYNSPLHF.

This clone was recorded once. V and J are TRBV5-5 and TRBJ1-1; 9 bases fit TRBD1. Per germline, CDR1 SGHKS and CDR2 YYEKEE (reference sequence). After removal of 5 bases from V and 3 bases from J, the junction contained 5 bases not matched to a gene. The CDR3 is 14 residues long. CDR3 nucleotides: TGTGCCAGCAGACTCGACAGGGGGGACACTGAAGCTTTCTTT. Amino acids: CASRLDRGDTEAFF.

The genes are TRBV6-1 and TRBJ2-3, with D uncertain. Germline V gene data show CDR1 as MNHNS and CDR2 as SASEGT. This CDR3 has 16 amino acids. V lost 2 bases, J lost 0 bases, and 12 bases lay in between. The CDR3 nucleotides are TGTGCCAGCAGTGAACAGGCGTTCGCTAGCACAGATACGCAGTATTTT. Its protein product is CASSEQAFASTDTQYF.

This rearrangement joins TRBV6-2 or TRBV6-3 to TRBJ1-5; tentatively, D is TRBD1 (5 bases). The CDR3 loop spans 14 amino acids. Germline V gives CDR1 MNHEY, CDR2 SVGEGT. Between the trimmed V and J ends, which lost 4 bases and 6 bases, there was a span of 13 bases. CDR3 DNA: TGTGCCAGCAGTTTTATAGGGGTCCTTCAGCCCCAGCATTTT. Its protein product is CASSFIGVLQPQHF.

This clone was observed a single time. This chain connects TRBV6-5 to TRBJ1-2; TRBD1 matches at 9 bases. V gave up 6 bases and J gave up 5 bases; unmatched junction bases: 1. Germline V CDR1 and CDR2: MNHEY, SVGAGI. The CDR3 is made up of 12 amino acids. CDR3 amino acids: CASRTGGYGYTF. The DNA of the CDR3 is TGTGCCAGCAGGACAGGGGGATATGGCTACACCTTC.

This rearrangement joins TRBV19 to TRBJ1-1, with D possibly TRBD1 on 6 matching bases. The CDR3 runs to 13 residues. V lost 9 bases and J 3 bases, leaving 14 bases between the germline ends. Germline assignment: CDR1 LNHDA and CDR2 SQIVND (reference sequence). CDR3 nucleotide sequence: TGTGCCAGCGCCCAGGGGCGGGACACTGAAGCTTTCTTT. This gives the protein CASAQGRDTEAFF.

The chain is built from TRBV18 and TRBJ1-5; perhaps TRBD1 as D (6 bases). Germline CDR1 KGHSH, CDR2 LQKENI. The CDR3 consists of 14 residues. V was shortened by 8 bases and J by 2 bases, with 13 bases between the two germline ends. CDR3: CASLGQKGNQPQHF. The DNA of the CDR3 is TGTGCCAGCCTCGGACAGAAGGGCAATCAGCCCCAGCATTTT.

This chain connects TRBV6-5 to TRBJ1-2, with 7 bases that match TRBD1. The trim removed 2 bases at V and 4 bases at J, leaving 7 bases unmatched. This CDR3 region has 15 residues. Germline lookup yields CDR1 MNHEY and CDR2 SVGAGI. The CDR3 is CASSYDRQGGYGYTF. The CDR3 DNA reads TGTGCCAGCAGTTACGACAGACAGGGAGGCTATGGCTACACCTTC.

This clone turned up a few times. This chain joins TRBV5-1 and TRBJ1-1, with TRBD1 identical over 8 bases. Germline CDR1 reads SGHRS; CDR2 reads YFSETQ. Unmatched junction bases numbered 8, after V lost 0 bases and J lost 4 bases. The CDR3 contains 16 residues. DNA of the CDR3: TGCGCCAGCAGCTTGGGACAGGGGTTAGCGGGCACTGAAGCTTTCTTT. Its protein is CASSLGQGLAGTEAFF.

The genes are TRBV12-3 or TRBV12-4 and TRBJ2-5; D may be TRBD1 (5 bases). Trimming stripped 4 bases from V and 2 bases from J, with 8 bases between. The CDR3 contains 13 residues. The DNA for the CDR3 is TGTGCCAGCAGTTCCTCAGGGCAAGAGACCCAGTACTTC. Translating gives CASSSSGQETQYF.

V and J are TRBV5-3 and TRBJ1-1; D is undetermined. TRBV5-3 counts as an open reading frame of uncertain function. With 5 bases removed from V and 2 bases from J, the gap between germline ends came to 13 bases. The CDR3 is 14 residues long. This CDR3 is CARSSAASNTEAFF. Written as DNA, the CDR3 is TGTGCCAGAAGTTCCGCAGCGTCCAACACTGAAGCTTTCTTT.